One TCR beta chain is described in this entry. As yet, its antigen is unknown. PCR amplification relied on 60 Vbeta primers (plus 13 Jbeta primers). Produced via immunoSEQ multiplex PCR; TCRdb's table is partial and in-frame only. Here the sample spans 110,000 to 150,000 clones, around 75% being singletons. The sample belongs to a study of cytomegalovirus exposure and HLA in healthy donors. Study-level points and caveats: Most of the TCR beta V segments (in an earlier analysis) were productive either about 87% or about 30% of the time.

The CDR3 has 12 amino acids. V lost 9 bases to trimming and J lost 0 bases; unmatched junction nucleotides: 1. The sequence was obtained from a man aged 25 to 45 in good health and CMV-seronegative. The V and J genes are TRBV23-1 and TRBJ2-7; 8 bases agree with TRBD1. TRBV23-1 is an open reading frame whose function is uncertain. The sample consisted of PBMCs. The CDR3 DNA reads TGCGCCAGGGACAGGGCCTCCTACGAGCAGTACTTC. Translated, it gives CARDRASYEQYF.